This T cell receptor (beta chain) comes out of a study of T cell repertoires in cytomegalovirus infection. TCRdb reprocessed the reads with MiXCR, giving one entry per CDR3 protein. Of around 300,000 distinct CDR3 sequences in the sample, 20% to 25% were seen once. In regard to this clonotype: The antigen is unknown.

Trimming took off 7 bases at V and 10 bases at J, with 11 bases between the two ends. Looked up from germline, CDR1 is SGHTA and CDR2 is FQGTGA. The CDR3 loop spans 11 amino acids. This TCR was sampled from a human donor in good health (CMV status not recorded). Some clones in this sample may be carry-over from other donors' samples. Source: cultured PBMCs, taken from culture after CMV antigen stimulation. J is TRBJ2-1 and V is TRBV7-3; D is unclear. The CDR3 sequence: CASIRLNEQFF. The CDR3 DNA sequence: TGTGCCAGCATAAGGCTGAACGAGCAGTTCTTC.